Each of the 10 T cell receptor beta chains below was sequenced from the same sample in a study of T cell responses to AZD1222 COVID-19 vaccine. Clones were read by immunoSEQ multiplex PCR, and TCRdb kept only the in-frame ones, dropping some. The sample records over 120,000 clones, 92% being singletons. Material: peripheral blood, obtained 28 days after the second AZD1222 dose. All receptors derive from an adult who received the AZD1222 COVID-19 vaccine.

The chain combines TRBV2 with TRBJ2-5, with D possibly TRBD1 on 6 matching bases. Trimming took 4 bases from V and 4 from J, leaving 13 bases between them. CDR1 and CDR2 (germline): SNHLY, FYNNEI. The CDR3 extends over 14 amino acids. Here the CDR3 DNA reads TGTGCCAGCAGTGTAACGGAAGGGGGAGAGACCCAGTACTTC. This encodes CASSVTEGGETQYF.

CDR3 loop: CASSPGRLAGVSTRYNEQFF. Here the CDR3 DNA reads TGTGCCAGCAGCCCAGGCCGCCTAGCGGGAGTATCCACCCGTTACAATGAGCAGTTCTTC. V and J are TRBV6-6 and TRBJ2-1; 10 nucleotides match TRBD2. This CDR3 contains 20 residues. CDR1 is MNHNY and CDR2 is SVGAGI in the germline V gene (reference sequence). The J segment lost 4 bases and the V segment lost 6 bases, leaving 21 bases of the junction unmatched.

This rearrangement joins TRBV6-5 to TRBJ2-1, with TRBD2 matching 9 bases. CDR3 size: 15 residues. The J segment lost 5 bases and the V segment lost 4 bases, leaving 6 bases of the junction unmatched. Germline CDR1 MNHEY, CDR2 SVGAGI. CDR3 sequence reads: CASSWREGHHNEQFF. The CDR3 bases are TGTGCCAGCAGTTGGCGGGAGGGCCACCACAATGAGCAGTTCTTC.

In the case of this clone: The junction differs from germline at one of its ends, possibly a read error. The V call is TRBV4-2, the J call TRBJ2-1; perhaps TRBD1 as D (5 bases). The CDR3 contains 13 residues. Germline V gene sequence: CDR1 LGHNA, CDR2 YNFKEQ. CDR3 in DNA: TGTGCCAGCAGCCCCTTAGGGGCGGAGTTTACTCTCTTC. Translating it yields CASSPLGAEFTLF.

The CDR3 nucleotides read TGTGCCAGCGTCAAAAGGGGGCAGGGCAGAGACAATGAGCAGTTCTTC. This codes for CASVKRGQGRDNEQFF. The V and J genes are TRBV7-9 and TRBJ2-1, with TRBD1 matching over 7 bases. With 8 bases clipped from V and 5 bases from J, the junction kept 15 bases outside the gene matches. The CDR3 is 16 residues long. Germline V CDR1 and CDR2: SEHNR, FQNEAQ (reference sequence).

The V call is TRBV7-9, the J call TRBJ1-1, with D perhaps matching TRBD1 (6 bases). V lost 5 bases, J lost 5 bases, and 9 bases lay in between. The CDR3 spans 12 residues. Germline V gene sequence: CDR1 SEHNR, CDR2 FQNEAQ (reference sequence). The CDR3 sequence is CASSQRGTEAFF. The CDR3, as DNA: TGTGCCAGCAGCCAAAGGGGGACTGAAGCTTTCTTT. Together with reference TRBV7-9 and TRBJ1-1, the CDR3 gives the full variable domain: DTGVSQNPRHKITKRGQNVTFRCDPISEHNRLYWYRQTLGQGPEFLTYFQNEAQLEKSRLLSDRFSAERPKGSFSTLEIQRTEQGDSAMYLCASSQRGTEAFFGQGTRLTVV.

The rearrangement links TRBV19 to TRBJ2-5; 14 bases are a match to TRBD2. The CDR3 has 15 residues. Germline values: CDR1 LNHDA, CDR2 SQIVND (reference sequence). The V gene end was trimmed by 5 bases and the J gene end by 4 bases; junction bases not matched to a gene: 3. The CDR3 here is CASSFGLAGGETQYF. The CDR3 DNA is TGTGCCAGTAGTTTTGGACTAGCGGGGGGAGAGACCCAGTACTTC.

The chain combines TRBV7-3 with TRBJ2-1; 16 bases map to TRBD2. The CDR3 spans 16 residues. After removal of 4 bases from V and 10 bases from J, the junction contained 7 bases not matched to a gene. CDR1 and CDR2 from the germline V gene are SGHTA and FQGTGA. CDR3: CASSSSGTSGRGEQFF. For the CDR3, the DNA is TGTGCCAGCAGCTCTTCCGGGACTAGCGGGAGGGGAGAGCAGTTCTTC.

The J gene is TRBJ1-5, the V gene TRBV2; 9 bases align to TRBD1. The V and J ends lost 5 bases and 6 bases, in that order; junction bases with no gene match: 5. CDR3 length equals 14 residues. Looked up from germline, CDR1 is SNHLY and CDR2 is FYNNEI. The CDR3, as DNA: TGTGCCAGCAGTCCAAGACAGGGGGTTCAGCCCCAGCATTTT. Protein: CASSPRQGVQPQHF.

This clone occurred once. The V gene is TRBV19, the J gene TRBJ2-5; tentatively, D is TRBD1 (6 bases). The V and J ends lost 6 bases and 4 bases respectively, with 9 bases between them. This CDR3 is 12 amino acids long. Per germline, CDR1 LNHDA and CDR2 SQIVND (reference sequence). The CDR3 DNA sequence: TGTGCCAGTAGACCCAGGGGAGAGACCCAGTACTTC. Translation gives CASRPRGETQYF.